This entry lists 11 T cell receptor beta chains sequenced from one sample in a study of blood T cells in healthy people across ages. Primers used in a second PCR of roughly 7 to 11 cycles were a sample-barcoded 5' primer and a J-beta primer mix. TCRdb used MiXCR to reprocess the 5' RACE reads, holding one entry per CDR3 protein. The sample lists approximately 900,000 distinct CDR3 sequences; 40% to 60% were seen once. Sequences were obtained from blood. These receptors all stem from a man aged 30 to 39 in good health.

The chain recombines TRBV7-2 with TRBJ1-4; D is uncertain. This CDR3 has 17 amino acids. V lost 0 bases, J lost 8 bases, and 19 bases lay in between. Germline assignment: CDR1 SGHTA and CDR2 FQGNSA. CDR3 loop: CASSLAWTEGLGEKLFF. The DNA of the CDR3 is TGTGCCAGCAGCTTAGCTTGGACGGAGGGTTTAGGAGAAAAACTGTTTTTT.

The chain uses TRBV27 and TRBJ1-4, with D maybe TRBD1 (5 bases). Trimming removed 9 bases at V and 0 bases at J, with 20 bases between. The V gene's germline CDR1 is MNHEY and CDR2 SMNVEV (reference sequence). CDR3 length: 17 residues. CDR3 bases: TGTGCCAGTTACCCTGGGCAGGGCGTCTCAACTAATGAAAAACTGTTTTTT. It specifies CASYPGQGVSTNEKLFF.

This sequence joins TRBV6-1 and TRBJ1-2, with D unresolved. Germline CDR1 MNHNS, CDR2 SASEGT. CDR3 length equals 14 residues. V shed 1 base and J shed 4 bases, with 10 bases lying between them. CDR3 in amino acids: CASSEGQFIYGYTF. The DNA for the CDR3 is TGTGCCAGCAGTGAAGGGCAGTTCATCTATGGCTACACCTTC.

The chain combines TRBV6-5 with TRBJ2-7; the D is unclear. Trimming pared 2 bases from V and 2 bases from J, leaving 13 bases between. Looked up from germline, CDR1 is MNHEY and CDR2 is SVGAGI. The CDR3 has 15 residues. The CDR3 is CASSYRETPTYEQYF. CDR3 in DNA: TGTGCCAGCAGTTACAGGGAAACCCCTACCTACGAGCAGTACTTC.

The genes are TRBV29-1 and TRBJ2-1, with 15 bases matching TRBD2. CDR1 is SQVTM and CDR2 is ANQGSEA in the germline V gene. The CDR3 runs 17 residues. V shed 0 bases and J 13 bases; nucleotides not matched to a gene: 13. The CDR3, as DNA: TGCAGCGTTGAAGAGTGGACTAGCGGGGGGGCGGAAGAGACCCAGTTCTTC. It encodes CSVEEWTSGGAEETQFF.

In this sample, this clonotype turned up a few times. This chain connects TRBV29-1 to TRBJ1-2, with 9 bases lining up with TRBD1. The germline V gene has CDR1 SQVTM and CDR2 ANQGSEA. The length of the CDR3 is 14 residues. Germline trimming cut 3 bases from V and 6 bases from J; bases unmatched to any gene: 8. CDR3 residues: CSVEGDRAVHGYTF. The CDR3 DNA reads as TGCAGCGTTGAGGGGGACAGGGCCGTTCATGGCTACACCTTC.

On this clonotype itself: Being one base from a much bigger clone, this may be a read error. In DNA, the CDR3 is TGTGCCAGCAACCAGGGGGACAGGTGGGCCAAAAACATTCAGTACTTC. As protein: CASNQGDRWAKNIQYF. This sequence joins TRBV3-1 and TRBJ2-4; 8 nucleotides align to TRBD1. The CDR3 extends over 16 amino acids. CDR1 and CDR2 (germline): LGHDT, YNNKEL (reference sequence). V dropped 7 bases and J dropped 1; count of bases not matched to a gene: 9. Drawing the rest from reference TRBV3-1 and TRBJ2-4, the complete variable domain is DTAVSQTPKYLVTQMGNDKSIKCEQNLGHDTMYWYKQDSKKFLKIMFSYNNKELIINETVPNRFSPKSPDKAHLNLHINSLELGDSAVYFCASNQGDRWAKNIQYFGAGTRLSVL.

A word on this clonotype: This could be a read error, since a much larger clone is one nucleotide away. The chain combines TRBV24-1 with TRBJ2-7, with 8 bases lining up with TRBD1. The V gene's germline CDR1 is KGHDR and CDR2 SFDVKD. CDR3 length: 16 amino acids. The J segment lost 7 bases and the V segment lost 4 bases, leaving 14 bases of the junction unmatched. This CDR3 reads CATSDSGQGSYNEQYF. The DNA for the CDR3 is TGTGCCACCAGTGACTCAGGACAGGGTTCCTACAATGAGCAGTACTTC.

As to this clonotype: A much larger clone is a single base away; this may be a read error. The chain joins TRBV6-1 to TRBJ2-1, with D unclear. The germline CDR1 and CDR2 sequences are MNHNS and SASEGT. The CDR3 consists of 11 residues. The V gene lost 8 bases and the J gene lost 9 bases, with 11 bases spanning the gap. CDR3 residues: CASRYHGEQFF. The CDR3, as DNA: TGTGCCAGCCGGTACCATGGTGAGCAGTTCTTC.

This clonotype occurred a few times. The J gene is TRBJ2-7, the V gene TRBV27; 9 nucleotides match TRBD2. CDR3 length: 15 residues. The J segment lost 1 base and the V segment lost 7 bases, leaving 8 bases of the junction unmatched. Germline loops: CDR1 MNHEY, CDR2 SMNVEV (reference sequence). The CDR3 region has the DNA TGTGCCAGCACCGCTAGCGGGGCCGAGTCCTACGAGCAGTACTTC. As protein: CASTASGAESYEQYF.

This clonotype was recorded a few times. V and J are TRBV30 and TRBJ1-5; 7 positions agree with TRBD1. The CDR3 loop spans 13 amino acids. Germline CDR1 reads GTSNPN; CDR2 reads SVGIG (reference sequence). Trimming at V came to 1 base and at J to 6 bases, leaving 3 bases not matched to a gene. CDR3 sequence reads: CAWSGQGGQPQHF. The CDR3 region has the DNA TGTGCCTGGAGTGGACAGGGAGGTCAGCCCCAGCATTTT.